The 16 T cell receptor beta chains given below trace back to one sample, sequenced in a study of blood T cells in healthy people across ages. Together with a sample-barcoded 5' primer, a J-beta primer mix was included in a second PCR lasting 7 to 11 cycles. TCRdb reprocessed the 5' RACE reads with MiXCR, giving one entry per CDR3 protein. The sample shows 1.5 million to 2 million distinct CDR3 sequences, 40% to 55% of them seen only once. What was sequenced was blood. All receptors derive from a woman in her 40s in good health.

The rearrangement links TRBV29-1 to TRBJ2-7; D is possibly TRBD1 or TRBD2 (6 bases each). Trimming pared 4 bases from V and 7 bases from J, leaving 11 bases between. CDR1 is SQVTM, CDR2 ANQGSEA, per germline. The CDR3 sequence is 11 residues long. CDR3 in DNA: TGCAGCGTTGCGGGGGCGAGGGAGCAGTACTTC. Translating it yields CSVAGAREQYF.

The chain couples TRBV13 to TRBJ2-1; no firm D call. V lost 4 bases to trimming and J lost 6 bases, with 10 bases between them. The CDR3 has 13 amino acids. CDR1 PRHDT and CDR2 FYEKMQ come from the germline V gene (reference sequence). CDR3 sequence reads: CASSWRTGNEQFF. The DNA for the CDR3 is TGTGCCAGCAGCTGGCGGACGGGCAATGAGCAGTTCTTC.

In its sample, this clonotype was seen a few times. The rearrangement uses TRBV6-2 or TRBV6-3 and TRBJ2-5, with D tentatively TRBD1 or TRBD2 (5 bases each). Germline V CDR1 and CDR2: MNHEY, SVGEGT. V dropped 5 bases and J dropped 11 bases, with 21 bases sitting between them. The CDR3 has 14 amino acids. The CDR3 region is CASSRAYREQEQYF. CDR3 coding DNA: TGTGCCAGCAGTCGGGCATACCGGGAACAGGAGCAGTACTTC.

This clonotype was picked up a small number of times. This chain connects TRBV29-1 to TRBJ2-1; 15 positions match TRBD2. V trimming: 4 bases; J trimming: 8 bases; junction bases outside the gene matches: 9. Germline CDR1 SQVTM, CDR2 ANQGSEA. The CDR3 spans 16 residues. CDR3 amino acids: CSVGGTSGGNMDEQFF. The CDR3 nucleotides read TGCAGCGTTGGGGGGACTAGCGGGGGGAATATGGATGAGCAGTTCTTC.

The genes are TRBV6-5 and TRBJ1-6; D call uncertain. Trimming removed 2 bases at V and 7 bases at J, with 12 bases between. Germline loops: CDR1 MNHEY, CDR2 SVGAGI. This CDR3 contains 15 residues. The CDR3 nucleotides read TGTGCCAGCAGTTACGGCGGGAGATGGAATTCACCCCTCCACTTT. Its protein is CASSYGGRWNSPLHF.

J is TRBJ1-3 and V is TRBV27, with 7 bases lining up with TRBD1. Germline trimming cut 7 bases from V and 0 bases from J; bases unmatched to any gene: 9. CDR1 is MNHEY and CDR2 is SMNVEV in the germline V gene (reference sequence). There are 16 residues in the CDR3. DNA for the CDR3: TGTGCCAGCAAAGAGACAGGGCTTCTCTCTGGAAACACCATATATTTT. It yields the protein CASKETGLLSGNTIYF.

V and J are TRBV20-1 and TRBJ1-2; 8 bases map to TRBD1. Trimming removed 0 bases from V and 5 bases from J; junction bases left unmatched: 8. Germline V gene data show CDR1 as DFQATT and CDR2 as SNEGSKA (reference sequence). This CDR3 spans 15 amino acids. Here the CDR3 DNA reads TGCAGTGCTAGAGACCGCAGGGGGCCGAATTATGGCTACACCTTC. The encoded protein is CSARDRRGPNYGYTF.

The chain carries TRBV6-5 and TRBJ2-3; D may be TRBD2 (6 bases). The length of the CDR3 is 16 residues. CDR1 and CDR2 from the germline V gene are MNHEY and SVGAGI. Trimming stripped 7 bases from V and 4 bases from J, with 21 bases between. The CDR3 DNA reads TGTGCCAGCACTCGGGGGATGGGCCCCGGCGCAGATACGCAGTATTTT. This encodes CASTRGMGPGADTQYF.

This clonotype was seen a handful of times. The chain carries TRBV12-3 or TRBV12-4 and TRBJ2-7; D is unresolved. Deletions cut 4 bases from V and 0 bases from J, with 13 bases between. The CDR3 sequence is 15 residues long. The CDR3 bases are TGTGCCAGCAGTTCCAAACAGAGTCTCTCCTACGAGCAGTACTTC. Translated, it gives CASSSKQSLSYEQYF.

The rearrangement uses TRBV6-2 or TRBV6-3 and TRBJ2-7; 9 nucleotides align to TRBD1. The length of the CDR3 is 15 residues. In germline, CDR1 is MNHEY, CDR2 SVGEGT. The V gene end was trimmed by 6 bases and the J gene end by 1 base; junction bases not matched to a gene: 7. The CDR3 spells CASRTRQGGSYEQYF. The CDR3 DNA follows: TGTGCCAGCAGAACCAGACAGGGGGGGTCCTACGAGCAGTACTTC.

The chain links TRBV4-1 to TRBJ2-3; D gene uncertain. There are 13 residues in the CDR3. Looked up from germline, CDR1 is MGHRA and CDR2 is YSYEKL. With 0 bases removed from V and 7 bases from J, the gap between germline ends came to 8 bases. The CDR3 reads CASSQEGSYTQYF. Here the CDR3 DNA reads TGCGCCAGCAGCCAAGAGGGTAGTTATACGCAGTATTTT.

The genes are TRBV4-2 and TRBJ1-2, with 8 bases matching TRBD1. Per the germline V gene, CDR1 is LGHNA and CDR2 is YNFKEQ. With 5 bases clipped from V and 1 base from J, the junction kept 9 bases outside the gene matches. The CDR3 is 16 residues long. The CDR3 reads CASSARQGQVNYGYTF. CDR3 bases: TGTGCCAGCAGCGCCCGACAGGGACAGGTTAACTATGGCTACACCTTC.

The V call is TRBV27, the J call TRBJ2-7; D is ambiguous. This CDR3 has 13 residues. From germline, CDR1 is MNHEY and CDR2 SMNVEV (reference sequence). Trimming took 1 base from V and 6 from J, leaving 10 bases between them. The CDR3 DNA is TGTGCCAGCAGTTTATTAATCGAAGCCGAGCAGTACTTC. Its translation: CASSLLIEAEQYF.

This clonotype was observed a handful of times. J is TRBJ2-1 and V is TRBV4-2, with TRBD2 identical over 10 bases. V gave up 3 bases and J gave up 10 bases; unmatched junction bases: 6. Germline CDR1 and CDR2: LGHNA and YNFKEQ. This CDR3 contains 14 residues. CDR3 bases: TGTGCCAGCAGCCATCGACTAGCGGGTGACGAGCAGTTCTTC. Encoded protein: CASSHRLAGDEQFF.

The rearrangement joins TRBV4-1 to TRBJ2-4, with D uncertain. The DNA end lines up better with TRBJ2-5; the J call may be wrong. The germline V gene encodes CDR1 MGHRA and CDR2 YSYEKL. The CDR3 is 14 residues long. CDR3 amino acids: CASSQPGPGETQYF. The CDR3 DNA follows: TGCGCCAGCAGCCAACCGGGTCCTGGGGAGACCCAGTACTTC.

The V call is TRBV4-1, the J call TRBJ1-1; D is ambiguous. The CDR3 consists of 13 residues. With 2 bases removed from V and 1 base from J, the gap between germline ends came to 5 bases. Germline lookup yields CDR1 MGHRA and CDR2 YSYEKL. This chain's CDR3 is CASSQNRNTEAFF. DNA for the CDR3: TGCGCCAGCAGCCAAAACAGGAACACTGAAGCTTTCTTT.